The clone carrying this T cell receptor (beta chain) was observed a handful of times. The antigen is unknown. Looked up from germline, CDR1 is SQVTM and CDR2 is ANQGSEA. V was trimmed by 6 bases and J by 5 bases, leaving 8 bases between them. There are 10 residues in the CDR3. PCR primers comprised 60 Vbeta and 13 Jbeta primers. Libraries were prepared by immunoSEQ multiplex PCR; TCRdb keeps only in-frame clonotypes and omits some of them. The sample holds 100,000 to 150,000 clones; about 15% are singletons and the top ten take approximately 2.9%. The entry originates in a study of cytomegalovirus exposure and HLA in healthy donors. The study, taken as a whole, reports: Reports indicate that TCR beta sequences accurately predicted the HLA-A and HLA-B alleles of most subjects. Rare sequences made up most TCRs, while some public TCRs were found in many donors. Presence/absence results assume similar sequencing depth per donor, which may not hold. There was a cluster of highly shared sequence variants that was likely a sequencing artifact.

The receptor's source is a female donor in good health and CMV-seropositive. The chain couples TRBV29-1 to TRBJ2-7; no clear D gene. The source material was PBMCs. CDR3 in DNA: TGCAGCGTCATTACGGACGAGCAGTACTTC. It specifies CSVITDEQYF.